These 23 T cell receptor beta chains share one sample of origin, sequenced in a study of graft-versus-host responses after intestinal transplantation. The assay was immunoSEQ multiplex PCR, and TCRdb's table has in-frame clones only and misses some. Here the sample spans about 90,000 clones, around 84% being singletons. These TCRs are of unknown antigen specificity. The sequencing used unstimulated CD4+ T cells sorted from spleen or lymph node cells, collected before intestinal transplant. The receptors here all came from a human donor who received an intestinal transplant.

The J gene is TRBJ2-7, the V gene TRBV18; maybe TRBD1 (7 bases). The length of the CDR3 is 15 residues. V was clipped by 1 base and J by 3 bases, with 13 bases between them. Germline V CDR1 and CDR2: KGHSH, LQKENI. CDR3 sequence: CASSPLQGGGYEQYF. In DNA, the CDR3 is TGTGCCAGCTCACCACTTCAGGGGGGTGGCTACGAGCAGTACTTC.

V is TRBV9 and J is TRBJ1-5; D is ambiguous. There are 13 residues in the CDR3. The germline V and J ends were trimmed by 4 bases and 4 bases, with 9 bases remaining between them. Germline CDR1 SGDLS, CDR2 YYNGEE. CDR3 sequence (DNA): TGTGCCAGCAGCTTCGGTCGGAATCAGCCCCAGCATTTT. Amino acids: CASSFGRNQPQHF. The whole variable domain, remainder taken from reference TRBV9 and TRBJ1-5, is DSGVTQTPKHLITATGQRVTLRCSPRSGDLSVYWYQQSLDQGLQFLIQYYNGEERAKGNILERFSAQQFPDLHSELNLSSLELGDSALYFCASSFGRNQPQHFGDGTRLSIL.

The chain couples TRBV5-1 to TRBJ2-3; D possibly corresponds to TRBD2 (7 bases). Germline lookup yields CDR1 SGHRS and CDR2 YFSETQ. This CDR3 is built from 13 residues. V shed 5 bases and J shed 4 bases, with 11 bases lying between them. CDR3 in amino acids: CASSGEGADTQYF. The CDR3 nucleotides are TGCGCCAGCAGTGGGGAGGGGGCAGATACGCAGTATTTT.

V usage is TRBV5-8 and J usage is TRBJ1-5; 7 bases are shared with TRBD1. Trimming removed 4 bases from V and 0 bases from J; junction bases left unmatched: 4. The CDR3 runs to 15 residues. CDR1 and CDR2 (germline): SGHTS, YDEGEE. This chain's CDR3 is CASSPGGFSNQPQHF. CDR3 nucleotides: TGTGCCAGCAGCCCAGGGGGATTTAGCAATCAGCCCCAGCATTTT. Full variable domain (remainder filled in from reference TRBV5-8 and TRBJ1-5): EAGVTQSPTHLIKTRGQQATLRCSPISGHTSVYWYQQALGLGLQFLLWYDEGEERNRGNFPPRFSGRQFPNYSSELNVNALELEDSALYLCASSPGGFSNQPQHFGDGTRLSIL.

This sequence joins TRBV5-1 and TRBJ2-5; 7 nucleotides line up with TRBD1. V shed 5 bases and J 4 bases; nucleotides not matched to a gene: 8. There are 14 residues in the CDR3. Looked up from germline, CDR1 is SGHRS and CDR2 is YFSETQ. CDR3 DNA sequence: TGCGCCAGCAGTCAAGGGGGCGGATTAGAGACCCAGTACTTC. Translated, it gives CASSQGGGLETQYF.

Written as DNA, the CDR3 is TGCAGCGTTGATGGACAGGGCGTAGAGACCCAGTACTTC. Translation gives CSVDGQGVETQYF. The chain couples TRBV29-1 to TRBJ2-5; 8 bases match TRBD1. V shed 3 bases and J 4 bases; nucleotides not matched to a gene: 4. The germline gives CDR1 SQVTM, CDR2 ANQGSEA. This CDR3 comprises 13 residues.

The chain is built from TRBV19 and TRBJ2-2, with D tentatively TRBD1 (5 bases). The V end was cut by 6 bases, the J end by 7 bases, with 15 bases between. The CDR3 has 14 amino acids. Per germline, CDR1 LNHDA and CDR2 SQIVND (reference sequence). The CDR3 is CASSSQGRGGELFF. CDR3 coding DNA: TGTGCCAGTAGCTCCCAGGGAAGGGGCGGGGAGCTGTTTTTT. Full variable domain (remainder filled in from reference TRBV19 and TRBJ2-2): DGGITQSPKYLFRKEGQNVTLSCEQNLNHDAMYWYRQDPGQGLRLIYYSQIVNDFQKGDIAEGYSVSREKKESFPLTVTSAQKNPTAFYLCASSSQGRGGELFFGEGSRLTVL.

V usage is TRBV6-4 and J usage is TRBJ2-1; TRBD2 is a possible D gene (6 bases). Deletions cut 6 bases from V and 8 bases from J, with 17 bases between. Germline CDR1 is MRHNA and CDR2 is SNTAGT. This CDR3 has 14 residues. CDR3 DNA sequence: TGTGCCAGCAGCCACCGGGACTCCGACGATGAGCAGTTCTTC. Protein sequence: CASSHRDSDDEQFF.

The table lists this clone with a few counts. The chain combines TRBV2 with TRBJ1-2; 7 bases match TRBD1. V lost 7 bases and J lost 3; bases outside the gene matches: 5. This CDR3 has 13 amino acids. The germline V gene encodes CDR1 SNHLY and CDR2 FYNNEI. CDR3 in amino acids: CASNPGTDYGYTF. In DNA, the CDR3 is TGTGCCAGCAACCCCGGGACAGACTATGGCTACACCTTC.

J is TRBJ1-1 and V is TRBV15; D is possibly TRBD1 (6 bases). Germline CDR1 LNHNV, CDR2 YYDKDF (reference sequence). V was shortened by 4 bases and J by 4 bases, with 13 bases between the two germline ends. The CDR3 loop spans 14 amino acids. The CDR3 is CATSMYSGATEAFF. The CDR3 coding sequence is TGTGCCACCAGCATGTATTCAGGGGCCACTGAAGCTTTCTTT.

V and J are TRBV11-3 and TRBJ2-1; TRBD2 matches 11 bases. V lost 2 bases and J lost 6; bases outside the gene matches: 3. Germline V gene sequence: CDR1 SGHNT, CDR2 YENEEA. The length of the CDR3 is 15 residues. The DNA for the CDR3 is TGTGCCAGCAGCTTAACGGGGACTAGCGGCAATGAGCAGTTCTTC. This encodes CASSLTGTSGNEQFF.

The chain links TRBV2 to TRBJ2-2; 7 positions agree with TRBD2. This CDR3 has 15 amino acids. Germline loops: CDR1 SNHLY, CDR2 FYNNEI. J gave up 5 bases and V 4 bases, and 7 bases lay outside the gene matches. The CDR3 loop reads CASSVAGVITGELFF. In DNA form, the CDR3 reads TGTGCCAGCAGTGTGGCGGGAGTCATTACCGGGGAGCTGTTTTTT.

The rearrangement links TRBV28 to TRBJ2-4; TRBD2 is a possible D gene (6 bases). The CDR3 has 16 amino acids. Trimming shortened V by 1 base and J by 4 bases, and 14 bases separated the two germline ends. Germline values: CDR1 MDHEN, CDR2 SYDVKM. The CDR3 coding sequence is TGTGCCAGCAGTTTATCCGGGACTGGGCAGAAAAACATTCAGTACTTC. Translation: CASSLSGTGQKNIQYF. Full variable domain (missing parts from reference TRBV28 and TRBJ2-4): DVKVTQSSRYLVKRTGEKVFLECVQDMDHENMFWYRQDPGLGLRLIYFSYDVKMKEKGDIPEGYSVSREKKERFSLILESASTNQTSMYLCASSLSGTGQKNIQYFGAGTRLSVL.

This chain connects TRBV11-2 to TRBJ1-2; the match to TRBD1 covers 7 bases. The V and J ends lost 5 bases and 4 bases, in that order; junction bases with no gene match: 4. CDR1 SGHAT and CDR2 FQNNGV come from the germline V gene. This CDR3 has 13 amino acids. In DNA form, the CDR3 reads TGTGCCAGCAGCCGGGGACAGATCTATGGCTACACCTTC. It yields the protein CASSRGQIYGYTF.

This clone occurred a few times. The chain couples TRBV9 to TRBJ1-1; 7 positions match TRBD1. With 2 bases clipped from V and 5 bases from J, the junction kept 9 bases outside the gene matches. The CDR3 totals 15 residues. Germline V gene data show CDR1 as SGDLS and CDR2 as YYNGEE. For the CDR3, the DNA is TGTGCCAGCAGCGTGGGACCAGGGGGACTGACTGAAGCTTTCTTT. It translates to CASSVGPGGLTEAFF.

This chain uses TRBV15 with TRBJ2-7, with TRBD1 as a possible D gene (5 bases). This CDR3 has 15 residues. Trimming shortened V by 0 bases and J by 2 bases, and 11 bases separated the two germline ends. Germline-derived CDR1 and CDR2 are LNHNV and YYDKDF (reference sequence). The DNA for the CDR3 is TGTGCCACCAGCAGAGATAAGGGGTTCGCCTACGAGCAGTACTTC. Protein sequence: CATSRDKGFAYEQYF.

V is TRBV10-1 and J is TRBJ1-4; weak D call: TRBD1 (6 bases). The length of the CDR3 is 14 residues. The germline V gene encodes CDR1 WNHNN and CDR2 SYGVQD (reference sequence). V lost 7 bases and J 4 bases, leaving 13 bases between the germline ends. The CDR3 coding sequence is TGCGCCAGCACACACAGGGCCGGTAATGAAAAACTGTTTTTT. Encoded protein: CASTHRAGNEKLFF.

This clone has only a few counts. The J gene is TRBJ2-7, the V gene TRBV5-1, with TRBD2 identical over 8 bases. Trimming took 1 base from V and 3 from J; bases not matched to a gene: 6. CDR1 and CDR2 from the germline V gene are SGHRS and YFSETQ. CDR3 length: 15 residues. The CDR3 reads CASSLNSGGRYEQYF. CDR3 DNA: TGCGCCAGCAGCTTGAACAGCGGGGGTCGCTACGAGCAGTACTTC.

The genes are TRBV27 and TRBJ2-3; 9 bases are a match to TRBD1. V lost 3 bases, J lost 5 bases, and 6 bases stayed unmatched. CDR1 and CDR2 from the germline V gene are MNHEY and SMNVEV (reference sequence). The CDR3 spans 15 residues. The CDR3: CASSLTGGRRDTQYF. The CDR3, as DNA: TGTGCCAGCAGTTTGACAGGGGGGAGAAGAGATACGCAGTATTTT.

The J gene is TRBJ1-1, the V gene TRBV27, with 8 bases aligning to TRBD1. The CDR3 length is 17 residues. CDR1 and CDR2 from the germline V gene are MNHEY and SMNVEV (reference sequence). J lost 4 bases, V lost 2 bases, and 12 bases had no gene match. The CDR3 loop reads CASSLGGWGQAGTEAFF. The CDR3 nucleotides read TGTGCCAGCAGTTTAGGGGGATGGGGACAGGCGGGCACTGAAGCTTTCTTT.

The gene calls are TRBV28 and TRBJ1-1; 8 bases line up with TRBD1. Germline V gene lookup returns CDR1 MDHEN and CDR2 SYDVKM. The CDR3 is 14 amino acids. V gave up 5 bases and J gave up 4 bases; unmatched junction bases: 6. The CDR3 DNA reads as TGTGCCAGCAGTGCGGGACAGGCAGTCACTGAAGCTTTCTTT. Encoded protein: CASSAGQAVTEAFF.

This clone was recorded only once. This CDR3 is CAIRLTGGSNEQYF. CDR3 sequence (DNA): TGTGCCATCAGGCTGACAGGGGGAAGCAACGAGCAGTACTTC. This sequence joins TRBV10-3 and TRBJ2-7, with 9 bases identical to TRBD1. The germline V gene encodes CDR1 ENHRY and CDR2 SYGVKD. V lost 6 bases, J lost 5 bases, and 8 bases stayed unmatched. This CDR3 region has 14 residues.

In this sample, this clone turned up a few times. The V and J genes are TRBV5-6 and TRBJ1-1, with D unclear. Trimming pared 0 bases from V and 1 base from J, leaving 10 bases between. This CDR3 spans 15 amino acids. The germline CDR1 and CDR2 sequences are SGHDT and YYEEEE. CDR3 sequence reads: CASSLVGDWNTEAFF. In DNA, the CDR3 is TGTGCCAGCAGCTTGGTGGGAGATTGGAACACTGAAGCTTTCTTT.